The 10 T cell receptor beta chains below come from one sample, sequenced in a study of T cells after yellow fever vaccination. MiXCR, run by TCRdb on the 5' RACE reads, gives a single entry per CDR3 protein. Of more than 300,000 distinct CDR3 sequences listed, around 4.3% are singletons. The source material was PBMCs, sampled 15 days after the yellow fever booster vaccination. The source of these receptors is a man younger than 35 who received the YFV17D yellow fever vaccine.

The J gene is TRBJ1-1, the V gene TRBV4-3; 9 bases map to TRBD1. The CDR3 has 16 residues. The germline CDR1 and CDR2 sequences are LGHNA and YSLEER. The ends lost 0 bases at V and 5 bases at J; junction bases unmatched: 7. CDR3 protein: CASSQDTTGGQTEAFF. In DNA, the CDR3 is TGCGCCAGCAGCCAAGACACGACAGGGGGGCAGACTGAAGCTTTCTTT.

This clonotype came up a few times. The chain links TRBV25-1 to TRBJ2-5; D call uncertain. Germline V lookup: CDR1 MGHDK, CDR2 SYGVNS. The V gene lost 3 bases and the J gene lost 5 bases, with 13 bases spanning the gap. This CDR3 has 14 residues. In DNA form, the CDR3 reads TGTGCCAGCAGTGAGACTCAGGTTTTTGAGACCCAGTACTTC. Residues: CASSETQVFETQYF.

In its sample, this clonotype was seen many times. The rearrangement joins TRBV4-1 to TRBJ2-4; 7 bases line up with TRBD2. CDR1 and CDR2 (germline): MGHRA, YSYEKL. The junction had 11 bases not matched to a gene; V was cut back by 4 bases and J by 8 bases. The CDR3 is 15 residues long. CDR3 sequence: CASSPQRSSGDIQYF. DNA of the CDR3: TGCGCCAGCAGCCCGCAACGATCTAGCGGAGACATTCAGTACTTC.

V usage is TRBV7-2 and J usage is TRBJ2-6; 7 bases agree with TRBD1. J lost 0 bases, V lost 4 bases, and 9 bases had no gene match. The CDR3 runs to 18 residues. Germline V gene data show CDR1 as SGHTA and CDR2 as FQGNSA. CDR3 in DNA: TGTGCCAGCAGCTCCGGGACAGTGCTAAGCTCTGGGGCCAACGTCCTGACTTTC. It translates to CASSSGTVLSSGANVLTF.

The chain carries TRBV4-1 and TRBJ2-3; 10 bases match TRBD2. The V gene end was trimmed by 2 bases and the J gene end by 0 bases; junction bases not matched to a gene: 5. The V gene's germline CDR1 is MGHRA and CDR2 YSYEKL. The CDR3 consists of 17 residues. The CDR3 sequence: CASSQPASGGSTDTQYF. The CDR3 DNA follows: TGCGCCAGCAGCCAACCTGCTAGCGGGGGAAGCACAGATACGCAGTATTTT.

This clonotype was seen many times. J is TRBJ1-2 and V is TRBV14, with unresolved D. This CDR3 is 14 amino acids long. Trimming pared 3 bases from V and 3 bases from J, leaving 11 bases between. Germline CDR1 reads SGHDN; CDR2 reads FVKESK. CDR3: CASSHTRNDYGYTF. The CDR3 DNA reads TGTGCCAGCAGCCACACACGGAACGACTATGGCTACACCTTC.

This clonotype occurred a few times. The chain employs TRBV5-6 and TRBJ2-7, with 9 bases aligning to TRBD1. Trimming cost V 3 bases and J 2 bases; bases outside gene matches: 6. Per the germline V gene, CDR1 is SGHDT and CDR2 is YYEEEE. CDR3 length: 15 amino acids. The CDR3 here is CASSYRTGETYEQYV. The CDR3 coding sequence is TGTGCCAGCAGCTATCGGACAGGGGAAACCTACGAGCAGTACGTC.

This clonotype was detected ten times or more. This chain uses TRBV7-9 with TRBJ2-3; maybe TRBD2 (7 bases). V shed 3 bases and J shed 6 bases, with 13 bases lying between them. The CDR3 loop spans 14 amino acids. The germline gives CDR1 SEHNR, CDR2 FQNEAQ (reference sequence). The CDR3 reads CASSLPEGGDTQYF. CDR3 nucleotides: TGTGCCAGCAGCTTGCCGGAGGGGGGGGATACGCAGTATTTT.

This clonotype was observed at least ten times. V gene TRBV12-3 or TRBV12-4 combines with J gene TRBJ1-1; TRBD1 agrees at 12 bases. Trimming cost V 6 bases and J 7 bases; bases outside gene matches: 15. The CDR3 loop spans 17 amino acids. The CDR3 DNA reads as TGTGCCAGCAGCGCCAATCCGGGACAGGGGGCCGGGGGTGAAGCTTTCTTT. It translates to CASSANPGQGAGGEAFF.

The rearrangement uses TRBV6-2 or TRBV6-3 and TRBJ1-1, with TRBD1 identical over 8 bases. CDR1 and CDR2 from the germline V gene are MNHEY and SVGEGT. This CDR3 is 13 amino acids long. J lost 5 bases, V lost 2 bases, and 1 base had no gene match. This CDR3 is CASSYDRGTEAFF. The CDR3 DNA sequence: TGTGCCAGCAGTTACGACAGGGGAACTGAAGCTTTCTTT.